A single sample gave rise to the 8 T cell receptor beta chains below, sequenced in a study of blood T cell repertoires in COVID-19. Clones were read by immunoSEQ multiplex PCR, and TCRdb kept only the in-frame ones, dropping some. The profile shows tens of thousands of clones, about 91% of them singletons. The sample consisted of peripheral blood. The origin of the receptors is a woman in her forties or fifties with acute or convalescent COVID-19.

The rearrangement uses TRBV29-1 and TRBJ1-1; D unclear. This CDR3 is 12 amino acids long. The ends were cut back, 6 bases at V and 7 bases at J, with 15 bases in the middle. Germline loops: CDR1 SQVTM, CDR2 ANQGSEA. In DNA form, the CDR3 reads TGCAGCGTCCGTCAAGGAGGAGGTGAAGCTTTCTTT. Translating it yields CSVRQGGGEAFF.

The CDR3 spells CASSYYRVAGGYNEQFF. Written as DNA, the CDR3 is TGTGCCAGCAGTTACTACAGGGTAGCGGGAGGCTACAATGAGCAGTTCTTC. This chain joins TRBV28 and TRBJ2-1; 10 bases are shared with TRBD2. CDR3 size: 17 residues. V was pared by 4 bases and J by 3 bases, with 9 bases of the junction left unmatched. Germline CDR1 MDHEN, CDR2 SYDVKM.

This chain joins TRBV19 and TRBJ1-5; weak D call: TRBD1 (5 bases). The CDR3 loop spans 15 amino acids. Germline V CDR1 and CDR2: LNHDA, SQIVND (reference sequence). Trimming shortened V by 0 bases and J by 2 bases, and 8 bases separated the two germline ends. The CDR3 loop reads CASSIDAGRNQPQHF. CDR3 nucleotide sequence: TGTGCCAGTAGTATAGATGCAGGGCGCAATCAGCCCCAGCATTTT.

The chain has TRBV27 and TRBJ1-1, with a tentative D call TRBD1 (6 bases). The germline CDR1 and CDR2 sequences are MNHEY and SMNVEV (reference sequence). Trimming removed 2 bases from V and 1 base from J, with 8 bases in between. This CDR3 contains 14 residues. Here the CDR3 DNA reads TGTGCCAGCAGTTTACAGGGGCGGAACACTGAAGCTTTCTTT. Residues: CASSLQGRNTEAFF.

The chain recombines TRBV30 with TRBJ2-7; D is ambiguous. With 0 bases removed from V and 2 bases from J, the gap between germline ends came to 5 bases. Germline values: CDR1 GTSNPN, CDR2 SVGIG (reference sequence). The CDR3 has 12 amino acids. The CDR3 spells CAWSVSTYEQYF. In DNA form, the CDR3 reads TGTGCCTGGAGTGTTAGTACCTACGAGCAGTACTTC.

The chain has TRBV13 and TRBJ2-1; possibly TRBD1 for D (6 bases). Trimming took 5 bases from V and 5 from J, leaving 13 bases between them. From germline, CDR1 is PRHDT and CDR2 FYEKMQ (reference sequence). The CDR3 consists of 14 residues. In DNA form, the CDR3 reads TGTGCCAGCAGCCACGGGACACCCGACAATGAGCAGTTCTTC. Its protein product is CASSHGTPDNEQFF.

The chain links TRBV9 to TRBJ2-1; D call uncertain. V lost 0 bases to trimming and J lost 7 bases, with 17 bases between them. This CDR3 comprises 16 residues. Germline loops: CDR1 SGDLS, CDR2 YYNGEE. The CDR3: CASSVGWQATRNEQFF. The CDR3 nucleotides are TGTGCCAGCAGCGTAGGTTGGCAGGCTACTCGGAATGAGCAGTTCTTC.

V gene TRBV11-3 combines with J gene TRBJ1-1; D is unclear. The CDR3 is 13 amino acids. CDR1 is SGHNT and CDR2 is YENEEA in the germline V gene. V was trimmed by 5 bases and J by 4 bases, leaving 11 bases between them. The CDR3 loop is CASSRESSTEAFF. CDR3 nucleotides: TGTGCCAGCAGCCGAGAATCGAGCACTGAAGCTTTCTTT.